The present entry profiles one T cell receptor (beta chain) with its context. The antigen remains undetermined. The data stem from a study of cytomegalovirus exposure and HLA in healthy donors. Study-wide points: Beyond CMV serostatus, there was no information to go on about immune exposure. A later analysis linked a missense variant in DCLRE1C to the trimming of TCR beta V and J genes. The HLA-A and HLA-B alleles of most subjects were reportedly predicted accurately from TCR beta sequences.

The PCR had 60 Vbeta and 13 Jbeta primers. Data came from immunoSEQ multiplex PCR; TCRdb stores just in-frame clones and leaves some out. The repertoire holds under 250,000 clones, with about 80% as singletons. The CDR3 covers 14 residues. The germline V gene encodes CDR1 LNHDA and CDR2 SQIVND (reference sequence). V was trimmed by 3 bases and J by 3 bases, leaving 8 bases between them. The TCR comes from an older woman in good health and CMV-seropositive. The sample was PBMCs. V usage is TRBV19 and J usage is TRBJ2-2; no definite D call. CDR3 amino acids: CASSIVADTGELFF. The CDR3 nucleotides are TGTGCCAGTAGTATCGTAGCCGACACCGGGGAGCTGTTTTTT.